This is a list of T cell receptor beta chains from one sample in a study of blood T cell repertoires in COVID-19. Generated by immunoSEQ multiplex PCR, the TCRdb table keeps only in-frame clones and is missing some. The sample includes 200,000 to 250,000 clones, around nine tenths of them seen just once. Input material: peripheral blood. These receptors were collected from a woman in her sixties or seventies with active or convalescent COVID-19. Each CDR3 is given with its conserved first and last residue. D genes are given only for firm matches. Clone size is shown for a subset of rows, as once, few, many or a class of expanded clone.

TRBD1 TRBJ2-1 TRBV7-6 . TGTGCCAGCAGCCCCAAAGTGGGACAGGGAGACAATGAGCAGTTCTTC CASSPKVGQGDNEQFF
. TRBJ2-7 TRBV15 . TGTGCCACCAGTCAGGGACTCCTAGGAGAGCAGTACTTC CATSQGLLGEQYF
TRBD1 TRBJ2-3 TRBV19 . TGTGCCAGTAGTTCAGGGGGCGCGGGCACAGATACGCAGTATTTT CASSSGGAGTDTQYF
. TRBJ1-2 TRBV11-2 . TGTGCCAGCAGCTTAGAGGTTGGCAGCTATGGCTACACCTTC CASSLEVGSYGYTF
. TRBJ1-1 TRBV11-2 . TGTGCCAGCAGCTTCCCCTCGGGGGGGGCACGGGGCACTGAAGCTTTCTTT CASSFPSGGARGTEAFF
TRBD1 TRBJ1-1 TRBV5-4 . TGTGCCAGCAGCTTACGAACGACAGGGGGAACTGAAGCTTTCTTT CASSLRTTGGTEAFF
TRBD1 TRBJ1-3 TRBV6-5 . TGTGCCAGCAGAGGGACAGCACCGGACACCATATATTTT CASRGTAPDTIYF
. TRBJ2-2 TRBV29-1 . TGCAGCGTTGCGGCCCTAGAAAGGTCCGGGGAGCTGTTTTTT CSVAALERSGELFF
. TRBJ2-2 TRBV4-2 . TGTGCCAGCAGCCAACAGGGGACCGGGGAGCTGTTTTTT CASSQQGTGELFF
. TRBJ1-1 TRBV10-2 . TGCGCCAGCATAGACAGGTCTGAAGCTTTCTTT CASIDRSEAFF
. TRBJ2-3 TRBV5-4 . TGTGCCAGCACCACTCCGACAGTGGCTTTCTCCACAGATACGCAGTATTTT CASTTPTVAFSTDTQYF
. TRBJ1-3 TRBV9 . TGTGCCAGCAGCGCACAGGATTCTGGAAACACCATATATTTT CASSAQDSGNTIYF
. TRBJ2-2 TRBV5-5 . TGTGCCAGCAGCTTGGGGGCAGGGGTCAACACCGGGGAGCTGTTTTTT CASSLGAGVNTGELFF
. TRBJ1-6 TRBV14 . TGTGCCAGCAGCCAAGATATGACAGGAGTTTCACCCCTCCACTTT CASSQDMTGVSPLHF
TRBD1 TRBJ2-6 TRBV19 . TGTGCCAGTAGTTTGACAGGGACTGGGGCCAACGTCCTGACTTTC CASSLTGTGANVLTF
. TRBJ2-7 TRBV7-9 . TGTGCCAGCAGCGCCGGACAGAGCTCCTACGAGCAGTACTTC CASSAGQSSYEQYF
TRBD1 TRBJ2-7 TRBV7-6 . TGTGCCAGCAGCTTAGCTTCTGGCAGGGGGCACCACGAGCAGTACTTC CASSLASGRGHHEQYF
. TRBJ1-1 TRBV7-2 few TGTGCCAGCAGCTACTTGAACACTGAAGCTTTCTTT CASSYLNTEAFF
TRBD1 TRBJ2-1 TRBV20-1 . TGCAGTGCTAGTTGGGACAGGGTTAATGAGCAGTTCTTC CSASWDRVNEQFF
. TRBJ1-5 TRBV5-1 . TGCGCCAGCAGCTTGGCCTCGGGGGATCAGCCCCAGCATTTT CASSLASGDQPQHF
TRBD1 TRBJ2-2 TRBV19 . TGTGCCACCGGACAGGGACCCAACACCGGGGAGCTGTTTTTT CATGQGPNTGELFF
. TRBJ1-1 TRBV18 . TGTGCCAGCTCCGCCCAGGGGCCCGACACTGAAGCTTTCTTT CASSAQGPDTEAFF